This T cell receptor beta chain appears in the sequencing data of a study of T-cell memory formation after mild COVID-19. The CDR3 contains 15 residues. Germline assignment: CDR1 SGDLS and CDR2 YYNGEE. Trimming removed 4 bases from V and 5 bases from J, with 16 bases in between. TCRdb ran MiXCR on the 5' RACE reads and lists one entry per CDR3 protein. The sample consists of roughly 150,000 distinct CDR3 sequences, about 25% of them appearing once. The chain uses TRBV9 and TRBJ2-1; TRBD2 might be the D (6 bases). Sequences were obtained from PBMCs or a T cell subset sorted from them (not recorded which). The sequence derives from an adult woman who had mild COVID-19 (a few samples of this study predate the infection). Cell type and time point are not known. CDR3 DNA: TGTGCCAGCAGCTTCACTGCGGGGAGTAACAATGAGCAGTTCTTC. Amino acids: CASSFTAGSNNEQFF.